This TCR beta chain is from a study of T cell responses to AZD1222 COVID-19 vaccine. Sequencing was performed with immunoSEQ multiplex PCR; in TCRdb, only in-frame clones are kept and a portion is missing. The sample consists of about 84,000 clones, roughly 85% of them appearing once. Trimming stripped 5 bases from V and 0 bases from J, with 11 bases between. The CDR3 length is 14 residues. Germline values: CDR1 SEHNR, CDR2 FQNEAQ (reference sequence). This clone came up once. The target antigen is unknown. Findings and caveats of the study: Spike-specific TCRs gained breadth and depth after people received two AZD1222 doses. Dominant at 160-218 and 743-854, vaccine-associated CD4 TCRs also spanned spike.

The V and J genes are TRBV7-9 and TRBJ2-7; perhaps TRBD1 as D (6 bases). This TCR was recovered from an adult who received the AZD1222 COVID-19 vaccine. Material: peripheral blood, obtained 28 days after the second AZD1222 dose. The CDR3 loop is CASSLGQSSYEQYF. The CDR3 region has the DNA TGTGCCAGCAGCCTTGGACAGAGCTCCTACGAGCAGTACTTC.